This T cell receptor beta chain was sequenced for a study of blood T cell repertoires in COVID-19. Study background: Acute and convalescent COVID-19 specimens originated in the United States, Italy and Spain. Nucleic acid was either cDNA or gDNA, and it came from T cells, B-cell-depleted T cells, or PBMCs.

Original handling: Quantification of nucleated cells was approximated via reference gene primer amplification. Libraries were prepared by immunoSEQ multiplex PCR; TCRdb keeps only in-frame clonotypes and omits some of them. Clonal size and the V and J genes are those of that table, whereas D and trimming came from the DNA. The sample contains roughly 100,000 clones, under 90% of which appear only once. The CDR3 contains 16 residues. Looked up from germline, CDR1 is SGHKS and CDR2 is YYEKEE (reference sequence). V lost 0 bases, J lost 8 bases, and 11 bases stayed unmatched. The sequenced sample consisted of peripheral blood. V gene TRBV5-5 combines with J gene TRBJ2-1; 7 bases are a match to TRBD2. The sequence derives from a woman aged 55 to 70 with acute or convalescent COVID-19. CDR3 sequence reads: CASSLGLAVGRDEQFF. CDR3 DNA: TGTGCCAGCAGCTTGGGTCTAGCGGTGGGACGGGATGAGCAGTTCTTC.